These 13 T cell receptor beta chains were sequenced from one sample in a study of blood T cell repertoires in COVID-19. The data were produced by immunoSEQ multiplex PCR, yet TCRdb's version contains in-frame clones alone and is incomplete. The sample includes over 200,000 clones, 87% of them seen just once. The sequenced material came from peripheral blood. These receptors originate from a woman between 18 and 29 years old who had recovered from COVID-19.

This clone was found a few times. V gene TRBV4-1 combines with J gene TRBJ2-7, with D maybe TRBD2 (6 bases). Germline assignment: CDR1 MGHRA and CDR2 YSYEKL. Trimming removed 4 bases from V and 2 bases from J, with 21 bases in between. CDR3 size: 17 residues. DNA of the CDR3: TGCGCCAGCAGCCCAGAGCGGGCAGAGCCTAAACCCTACGAGCAGTACTTC. It yields the protein CASSPERAEPKPYEQYF.

This chain uses TRBV19 with TRBJ2-7; 9 bases align to TRBD2. The CDR3 is made up of 14 amino acids. V lost 7 bases and J lost 2; bases outside the gene matches: 6. Germline CDR1 and CDR2: LNHDA and SQIVND (reference sequence). The CDR3 loop reads CASNPAGGPYEQYF. CDR3 sequence (DNA): TGTGCCAGTAATCCAGCGGGAGGCCCCTACGAGCAGTACTTC.

The rearrangement uses TRBV16 and TRBJ1-2; a possible D gene is TRBD1 (5 bases). Germline-derived CDR1 and CDR2 are KGHSY and FQNENV. Deletions cut 4 bases from V and 4 bases from J, with 13 bases between. There are 14 residues in the CDR3. CDR3: CASSRWRGVYGYTF. Written as DNA, the CDR3 is TGTGCCAGCAGCCGCTGGCGGGGGGTCTATGGCTACACCTTC. The entire variable domain, with the rest obtained from reference TRBV16 and TRBJ1-2, is as follows: GEEVAQTPKHLVRGEGQKAKLYCAPIKGHSYVFWYQQVLKNEFKFLISFQNENVFDETGMPKERFSAKCLPNSPCSLEIQATKLEDSAVYFCASSRWRGVYGYTFGSGTRLTVV.

The chain uses TRBV28 and TRBJ1-2, with 7 positions matching TRBD1. V was pared by 7 bases and J by 0 bases, with 8 bases of the junction left unmatched. CDR1 and CDR2 from the germline V gene are MDHEN and SYDVKM. The CDR3 length is 15 residues. Written as DNA, the CDR3 is TGTGCCAGCAACCTACAGGGGCGCGCTAACTATGGCTACACCTTC. This sequence encodes CASNLQGRANYGYTF.

The chain recombines TRBV5-6 with TRBJ2-1; possible D gene TRBD2, 7 bases. The CDR3 length is 15 residues. Trimming stripped 3 bases from V and 6 bases from J, with 16 bases between. CDR1 and CDR2 (germline): SGHDT, YYEEEE. The CDR3 here is CASSWGGGAGNEQFF. The DNA for the CDR3 is TGTGCCAGCAGCTGGGGCGGGGGCGCCGGCAATGAGCAGTTCTTC.

The chain links TRBV5-1 to TRBJ2-3; D may be TRBD2 (6 bases). V was trimmed by 5 bases and J by 4 bases, leaving 23 bases between them. The germline V gene encodes CDR1 SGHRS and CDR2 YFSETQ. The length of the CDR3 is 17 residues. The CDR3 protein is CASRLLLAPYGADTQYF. The CDR3 DNA is TGCGCCAGCAGACTCCTCCTAGCGCCATATGGTGCAGATACGCAGTATTTT.

The V call is TRBV2, the J call TRBJ2-1; 8 bases are shared with TRBD2. The CDR3 sequence is 19 residues long. Germline-derived CDR1 and CDR2 are SNHLY and FYNNEI. Losses at the gene ends were 4 bases for V and 2 bases for J; bases not matched to a gene: 16. As DNA, the CDR3 is TGTGCCAGCAGTGCTGTAGTGACTAGCGCACCTTCGGCCTACAATGAGCAGTTCTTC. Translating gives CASSAVVTSAPSAYNEQFF.

This chain links TRBV30 with TRBJ2-3; D unresolved. The ends were cut back, 2 bases at V and 1 base at J, with 7 bases in the middle. The CDR3 is made up of 13 amino acids. Germline loops: CDR1 GTSNPN, CDR2 SVGIG (reference sequence). The CDR3, as DNA: TGTGCCTGGAGTCTGGCAGGCACAGATACGCAGTATTTT. Its protein is CAWSLAGTDTQYF.

This chain links TRBV5-8 with TRBJ2-5; tentative D call: TRBD2 (5 bases). The germline gives CDR1 SGHTS, CDR2 YDEGEE. V was clipped by 2 bases and J by 2 bases, with 13 bases between them. The CDR3 extends over 15 amino acids. CDR3 bases: TGTGCCAGCAGCTTTACCGGACTCCTACAAGAGACCCAGTACTTC. It specifies CASSFTGLLQETQYF.

The J gene is TRBJ1-5, the V gene TRBV27; D possibly corresponds to TRBD1 (5 bases). Germline values: CDR1 MNHEY, CDR2 SMNVEV (reference sequence). V was shortened by 5 bases and J by 0 bases, with 11 bases between the two germline ends. The CDR3 runs to 15 residues. CDR3 nucleotide sequence: TGTGCCAGCAGTAGTACAGGTTCTAGCAATCAGCCCCAGCATTTT. Its protein product is CASSSTGSSNQPQHF.

The gene calls are TRBV7-9 and TRBJ1-5, with D perhaps matching TRBD1 (5 bases). The germline V gene has CDR1 SEHNR and CDR2 FQNEAQ (reference sequence). The CDR3 consists of 14 residues. Trimming took 5 bases from V and 7 from J, leaving 15 bases between them. CDR3 nucleotides: TGTGCCAGCAGCCCAACTCAGGGTGAGCAGCCCCAGCATTTT. It translates to CASSPTQGEQPQHF.

The chain couples TRBV12-3 or TRBV12-4 to TRBJ2-1, with D maybe TRBD1 (5 bases). Between the trimmed V and J ends, which lost 4 bases and 9 bases, there was a span of 10 bases. The CDR3 contains 12 residues. CDR3 loop: CASSWGSGEQFF. In DNA, the CDR3 is TGTGCCAGCAGTTGGGGCTCGGGTGAGCAGTTCTTC.

The chain links TRBV27 to TRBJ1-1, with a weak D call TRBD1 (5 bases). The CDR3 consists of 13 residues. Germline V lookup: CDR1 MNHEY, CDR2 SMNVEV (reference sequence). V lost 3 bases and J lost 6, with 11 bases in between. CDR3 DNA: TGTGCCAGCAGTTTGGCAGGGTGGGCTGAAGCTTTCTTT. Translated: CASSLAGWAEAFF.